One sample yielded the 32 T cell receptor beta chains listed below, sequenced in a study of T cell responses to AZD1222 COVID-19 vaccine. Profiling relied on immunoSEQ multiplex PCR, and the TCRdb table lists in-frame clones only, not all of them. In the table there are about 77,000 clones, about 92% of which are singletons. This specimen consisted of peripheral blood, obtained 28 days after the second AZD1222 dose. Every receptor here comes from an adult who received the AZD1222 COVID-19 vaccine.

The chain links TRBV18 to TRBJ2-3; 9 bases are shared with TRBD2. CDR3 length: 16 residues. J lost 5 bases, V lost 4 bases, and 10 bases had no gene match. Germline assignment: CDR1 KGHSH and CDR2 LQKENI. This CDR3 reads CASSQVKRGARDTQYF. The CDR3 DNA sequence: TGTGCCAGCTCACAGGTCAAGCGGGGGGCACGAGATACGCAGTATTTT.

V usage is TRBV10-1 and J usage is TRBJ1-1, with 8 positions matching TRBD1. This CDR3 spans 12 amino acids. The germline CDR1 and CDR2 sequences are WNHNN and SYGVQD (reference sequence). After removal of 8 bases from V and 5 bases from J, the junction contained 4 bases not matched to a gene. The CDR3: CASGQGGTEAFF. For the CDR3, the DNA is TGCGCCAGCGGACAGGGTGGAACTGAAGCTTTCTTT.

This chain links TRBV7-2 with TRBJ2-7, with D perhaps being TRBD1 or TRBD2 (5 bases each). The CDR3 spans 14 residues. In germline, CDR1 is SGHTA, CDR2 FQGNSA. The ends were cut back, 3 bases at V and 7 bases at J, with 16 bases in the middle. For the CDR3, the DNA is TGTGCCAGCAGCTTGGGACCCTGGCCTCAAGAGCAGTACTTC. Its translation: CASSLGPWPQEQYF.

This chain connects TRBV4-1 to TRBJ2-3; 8 nucleotides align to TRBD2. Germline assignment: CDR1 MGHRA and CDR2 YSYEKL. V dropped 3 bases and J dropped 4; count of bases not matched to a gene: 15. This CDR3 has 18 amino acids. The CDR3 loop is CASSQGPLREVSPDTQYF. The CDR3, as DNA: TGCGCCAGCAGCCAGGGACCTTTGCGGGAGGTCTCTCCAGATACGCAGTATTTT.

This clone was detected only a few times. The V gene is TRBV5-6, the J gene TRBJ1-1; no firm D call. Germline V gene lookup returns CDR1 SGHDT and CDR2 YYEEEE. Trimming removed 0 bases at V and 4 bases at J, with 7 bases between. The CDR3 runs 13 residues. The CDR3 sequence: CASSLARPTEAFF. For the CDR3, the DNA is TGTGCCAGCAGCTTGGCACGCCCCACTGAAGCTTTCTTT.

CDR3 nucleotides: TGTGCCAGCAGCTTAGGGGTAGCCAGTGAGCAGTTCTTC. Protein sequence: CASSLGVASEQFF. The rearrangement uses TRBV7-9 and TRBJ2-1; D not resolved. CDR3 length equals 13 residues. The V end was cut by 1 base, the J end by 9 bases, with 10 bases between. CDR1 is SEHNR, CDR2 FQNEAQ, per germline (reference sequence).

The V gene is TRBV7-9, the J gene TRBJ2-7; D not certain. Germline lookup yields CDR1 SEHNR and CDR2 FQNEAQ (reference sequence). Trimming removed 1 base at V and 4 bases at J, with 8 bases between. The CDR3 spans 13 residues. The CDR3 protein is CASSLEQIYEQYF. DNA for the CDR3: TGTGCCAGCAGCTTAGAACAGATATACGAGCAGTACTTC.

V gene TRBV5-4 combines with J gene TRBJ1-1, with D possibly TRBD1 on 5 matching bases. The CDR3 is 15 residues long. Germline lookup yields CDR1 SGHNT and CDR2 YYREEE (reference sequence). V was pared by 0 bases and J by 6 bases, with 15 bases between. The CDR3 spells CASSLVGARVAEAFF. In DNA, the CDR3 is TGTGCCAGCAGCTTGGTAGGGGCGCGGGTTGCTGAAGCTTTCTTT.

The rearrangement joins TRBV7-3 to TRBJ2-1, with D possibly TRBD1 on 8 matching bases. Per germline, CDR1 SGHTA and CDR2 FQGTGA. CDR3 size: 15 residues. Trimming removed 5 bases at V and 8 bases at J, with 19 bases between. CDR3 amino acids: CASSPTGGVLDEQFF. The CDR3 DNA is TGTGCCAGCAGCCCTACAGGGGGGGTTTTGGATGAGCAGTTCTTC.

This clone was seen just once. This chain uses TRBV7-2 with TRBJ2-1, with 13 bases matching TRBD2. The ends lost 1 base at V and 10 bases at J; junction bases unmatched: 4. The CDR3 is 15 amino acids. Per germline, CDR1 SGHTA and CDR2 FQGNSA. CDR3 amino acids: CASSLVTGLAGEQFF. The CDR3 DNA reads TGTGCCAGCAGCTTAGTCACGGGACTAGCGGGAGAGCAGTTCTTC. The full variable domain, with the rest looked up from reference TRBV7-2 and TRBJ2-1, is GAGVSQSPSNKVTEKGKDVELRCDPISGHTALYWYRQSLGQGLEFLIYFQGNSAPDKSGLPSDRFSAERTGGSVSTLTIQRTQQEDSAVYLCASSLVTGLAGEQFFGPGTRLTVL.

The chain is built from TRBV4-1 and TRBJ2-2, with D perhaps TRBD1 (6 bases). CDR1 MGHRA and CDR2 YSYEKL come from the germline V gene. The CDR3 has 15 residues. Trimming removed 4 bases at V and 8 bases at J, with 17 bases between. The CDR3 sequence is CASSPAVSRGGELFF. For the CDR3, the DNA is TGCGCCAGCAGCCCCGCTGTCTCTAGGGGGGGGGAGCTGTTTTTT.

This clone was recorded once. The gene calls are TRBV19 and TRBJ1-1, with D hard to call. V was cut by 6 bases and J by 1 base, with 12 bases left in between. The CDR3 consists of 14 residues. The germline V gene encodes CDR1 LNHDA and CDR2 SQIVND (reference sequence). CDR3 in amino acids: CASRPLAENTEAFF. In nucleotides, the CDR3 is TGTGCCAGTAGACCCCTGGCCGAGAACACTGAAGCTTTCTTT.

This clone was seen only a few times. V is TRBV24-1 and J is TRBJ1-3; D perhaps matches TRBD1 (6 bases). Between the trimmed V and J ends, which lost 9 bases and 4 bases, there was a span of 27 bases. This CDR3 contains 18 residues. Germline CDR1 and CDR2: KGHDR and SFDVKD. The CDR3 spells CATSWWYILQGTGNTIYF. The CDR3 DNA is TGTGCCACCTCGTGGTGGTACATATTACAGGGAACCGGAAACACCATATATTTT.

The rearrangement joins TRBV28 to TRBJ1-5, with D unresolved. V was cut by 3 bases and J by 0 bases, with 12 bases left in between. CDR3 length equals 16 residues. Germline-derived CDR1 and CDR2 are MDHEN and SYDVKM. The CDR3 DNA is TGTGCCAGCAGTTTCAAGGGTTGGTATAGCAATCAGCCCCAGCATTTT. Amino acid sequence: CASSFKGWYSNQPQHF.

The CDR3 bases are TGTGCCAGCAGCTTAGTGCGCTGGGGCGGTGGGAATACGCAGTATTTT. Amino acid sequence: CASSLVRWGGGNTQYF. The chain recombines TRBV7-8 with TRBJ2-3; D is perhaps TRBD1 (5 bases). Per the germline V gene, CDR1 is SGHVS and CDR2 is FQNEAQ. The CDR3 runs to 16 residues. Trimming took 1 base from V and 7 from J, leaving 18 bases between them.

V usage is TRBV2 and J usage is TRBJ2-2, with TRBD2 as a possible D gene (7 bases). Trimming took off 8 bases at V and 4 bases at J, with 17 bases between the two ends. The germline V gene has CDR1 SNHLY and CDR2 FYNNEI. This CDR3 comprises 15 residues. CDR3: CASELGGQGTGELFF. In DNA form, the CDR3 reads TGTGCCAGCGAGTTGGGGGGGCAGGGCACCGGGGAGCTGTTTTTT.

The chain has TRBV11-3 and TRBJ2-7; perhaps D is TRBD1 or TRBD2 (5 bases each). The CDR3 spans 12 residues. From germline, CDR1 is SGHNT and CDR2 YENEEA. V was cut by 5 bases and J by 7 bases, with 12 bases left in between. Here the CDR3 DNA reads TGTGCCAGCAGCAGTGGGACCCTGGAGCAGTACTTC. It translates to CASSSGTLEQYF.

This clone was observed a few times. The V call is TRBV7-2, the J call TRBJ2-6; a weak D match, TRBD2 (6 bases). This CDR3 is 16 amino acids long. The germline gives CDR1 SGHTA, CDR2 FQGNSA. The V end lost 11 bases, the J end lost 0 bases, and 17 bases lay between the germline ends. The CDR3 DNA follows: TGTGCCGGAGGGGCTAGCGCAGCCTCTGGGGCCAACGTCCTGACTTTC. This encodes CAGGASAASGANVLTF.

The chain employs TRBV19 and TRBJ2-7; 9 nucleotides line up with TRBD1. The CDR3 has 15 residues. CDR1 LNHDA and CDR2 SQIVND come from the germline V gene (reference sequence). V shed 4 bases, J shed 5 bases, and the junction held 9 bases outside the gene matches. CDR3 DNA: TGTGCCAGTAGTAGTACAGGGGGCATCCTACACGAGCAGTACTTC. This codes for CASSSTGGILHEQYF.

The genes are TRBV18 and TRBJ1-2; D uncertain. The V end lost 2 bases, the J end lost 0 bases, and 7 bases lay between the germline ends. Germline assignment: CDR1 KGHSH and CDR2 LQKENI. The CDR3 runs to 14 residues. The CDR3 spells CASSPGRSNYGYTF. CDR3 sequence (DNA): TGTGCCAGCTCACCAGGCAGGTCTAACTATGGCTACACCTTC.

The J gene is TRBJ1-6, the V gene TRBV27; D is uncertain. Germline V CDR1 and CDR2: MNHEY, SMNVEV (reference sequence). The CDR3 consists of 12 residues. The ends were cut back, 4 bases at V and 8 bases at J, with 6 bases in the middle. CDR3 region: CASSSGDSPLHF. DNA for the CDR3: TGTGCCAGCAGTTCTGGAGATTCACCCCTCCACTTT.

V and J are TRBV19 and TRBJ2-2; 13 nucleotides line up with TRBD2. Trimming took 3 bases from V and 6 from J; bases not matched to a gene: 10. This CDR3 spans 18 amino acids. Germline V gives CDR1 LNHDA, CDR2 SQIVND (reference sequence). The CDR3 DNA is TGTGCCAGTAGTATCCTTCCTGGACTAGCGGGAGCGGCCGGGGAGCTGTTTTTT. It codes for CASSILPGLAGAAGELFF.

This clone has only one observation. V gene TRBV4-3 combines with J gene TRBJ2-1; 11 nucleotides line up with TRBD2. CDR1 is LGHNA and CDR2 is YSLEER in the germline V gene. This CDR3 spans 17 amino acids. V trimming: 3 bases; J trimming: 6 bases; junction bases outside the gene matches: 10. As DNA, the CDR3 is TGCGCCAGCAGCCACATCCGCTCGACTAGCGGGGCCAATGAGCAGTTCTTC. This translates into CASSHIRSTSGANEQFF.

This chain links TRBV7-9 with TRBJ2-6, with D perhaps TRBD1 (5 bases). Germline V gene sequence: CDR1 SEHNR, CDR2 FQNEAQ (reference sequence). The V and J ends lost 2 bases and 2 bases respectively, with 10 bases between them. There are 16 residues in the CDR3. CDR3 in DNA: TGTGCCAGCAGCTTATCTGGGGCCGCTGGGGCCAACGTCCTGACTTTC. It yields the protein CASSLSGAAGANVLTF.

Here the CDR3 reads CASSLAERGPSYNEQFF. CDR3 sequence (DNA): TGTGCCAGCAGCTTAGCGGAGCGAGGGCCCTCCTACAATGAGCAGTTCTTC. This chain uses TRBV7-6 with TRBJ2-1; D is possibly TRBD2 (5 bases). The length of the CDR3 is 17 residues. Germline V gene sequence: CDR1 SGHVS, CDR2 FNYEAQ. V lost 0 bases, J lost 0 bases, and 12 bases lay in between.

The chain has TRBV11-2 and TRBJ2-7; D uncertain. The germline V gene has CDR1 SGHAT and CDR2 FQNNGV. The germline V and J ends were trimmed by 3 bases and 6 bases, with 9 bases remaining between them. This CDR3 is built from 12 residues. CDR3 coding DNA: TGTGCCAGCAGCTTGTCAGGCGTCGAGCAGTACTTC. This gives the protein CASSLSGVEQYF.

The chain couples TRBV10-2 to TRBJ1-1; possibly TRBD1 for D (6 bases). The CDR3 sequence is 13 residues long. V was trimmed by 6 bases and J by 1 base, leaving 9 bases between them. Germline V gives CDR1 WSHSY, CDR2 SAAADI. The CDR3 loop is CASRVQGNTEAFF. The CDR3 DNA sequence: TGCGCCAGCAGGGTACAGGGGAACACTGAAGCTTTCTTT.

This rearrangement joins TRBV27 to TRBJ2-2; 10 nucleotides line up with TRBD2. Germline values: CDR1 MNHEY, CDR2 SMNVEV (reference sequence). V shed 4 bases and J 2 bases; nucleotides not matched to a gene: 1. This CDR3 has 15 residues. The CDR3 nucleotides are TGTGCCAGCAGTTGGACTAGCGGAAACACCGGGGAGCTGTTTTTT. Its translation is CASSWTSGNTGELFF.

This clone was seen a single time. The chain employs TRBV6-5 and TRBJ2-7, with 9 bases fitting TRBD1. V trimming: 7 bases; J trimming: 5 bases; junction bases outside the gene matches: 6. Germline V lookup: CDR1 MNHEY, CDR2 SVGAGI. This CDR3 has 13 residues. The DNA of the CDR3 is TGTGCCAGCACTCTGACAGGGGGTAACGAGCAGTACTTC. It yields the protein CASTLTGGNEQYF.

This rearrangement joins TRBV11-3 to TRBJ2-5, with unresolved D. This CDR3 region has 13 residues. V lost 6 bases, J lost 0 bases, and 8 bases lay in between. Germline assignment: CDR1 SGHNT and CDR2 YENEEA. The CDR3 sequence: CASRNRNQETQYF. In DNA, the CDR3 is TGTGCCAGCAGGAACCGCAACCAAGAGACCCAGTACTTC.

This rearrangement joins TRBV27 to TRBJ2-7; TRBD2 matches at 9 bases. The CDR3 is 14 amino acids. Trimming cost V 6 bases and J 3 bases; bases outside gene matches: 6. Germline CDR1 and CDR2: MNHEY and SMNVEV (reference sequence). CDR3 loop: CASSPSGDLYEQYF. The DNA for the CDR3 is TGTGCCAGCAGCCCTAGCGGGGACCTCTACGAGCAGTACTTC.

This chain connects TRBV5-1 to TRBJ1-2; TRBD1 matches at 9 bases. The germline V gene encodes CDR1 SGHRS and CDR2 YFSETQ. V was clipped by 4 bases and J by 8 bases; unmatched bases: 9. The CDR3 length is 14 residues. The chain's CDR3 is CASSPGTGIEGYTF. The CDR3 DNA sequence: TGCGCCAGCAGCCCCGGGACAGGGATTGAGGGCTACACCTTC. The full variable domain, in which reference TRBV5-1 and TRBJ1-2 provide the parts outside the CDR3, is KAGVTQTPRYLIKTRGQQVTLSCSPISGHRSVSWYQQTPGQGLQFLFEYFSETQRNKGNFPGRFSGRQFSNSRSEMNVSTLELGDSALYLCASSPGTGIEGYTFGSGTRLTVV.